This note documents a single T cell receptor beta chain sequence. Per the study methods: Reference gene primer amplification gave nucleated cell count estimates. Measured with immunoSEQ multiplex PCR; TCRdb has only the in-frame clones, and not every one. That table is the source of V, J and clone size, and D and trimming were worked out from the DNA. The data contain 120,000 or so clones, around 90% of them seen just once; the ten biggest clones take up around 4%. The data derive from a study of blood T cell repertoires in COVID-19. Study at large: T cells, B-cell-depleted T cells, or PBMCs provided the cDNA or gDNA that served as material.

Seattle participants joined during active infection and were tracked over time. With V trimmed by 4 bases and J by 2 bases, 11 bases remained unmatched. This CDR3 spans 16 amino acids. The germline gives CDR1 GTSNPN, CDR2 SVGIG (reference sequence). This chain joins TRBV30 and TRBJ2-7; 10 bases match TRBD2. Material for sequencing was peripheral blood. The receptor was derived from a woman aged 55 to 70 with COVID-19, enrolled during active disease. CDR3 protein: CAWTRPSGGPPYEQYF. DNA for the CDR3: TGTGCCTGGACTCGACCTAGCGGGGGCCCACCCTACGAGCAGTACTTC.